The 23 T cell receptor beta chains below were found in one sample sequenced in a study of CD4 T cells in relation to SARS-CoV-2 and coronaviruses. Produced via immunoSEQ multiplex PCR; TCRdb's table is partial and in-frame only. This table has 50,000 to 65,000 clones, under 95% appearing once. Material for sequencing was naive CD4+ T cells from PBMCs. Subset in this sample: naive CD4+ T cells isolated by negative enrichment. Receptor source: an adult with COVID-19.

The CDR3 DNA sequence: TGTGCCAGCAGTGAAGCCGGTACGGGGTACGGCACTGAAGCTTTCTTT. It encodes CASSEAGTGYGTEAFF. J is TRBJ1-1 and V is TRBV2; D remains unclear. The CDR3 is 16 amino acids. Trimming pared 0 bases from V and 4 bases from J, leaving 15 bases between. CDR1 is SNHLY, CDR2 FYNNEI, per germline.

This clone was seen only once. The V and J genes are TRBV5-1 and TRBJ1-6; TRBD1 aligns across 7 bases. J was trimmed by 8 bases and V by 3 bases; bases with no gene match: 8. CDR1 and CDR2 from the germline V gene are SGHRS and YFSETQ. The length of the CDR3 is 15 residues. The CDR3 here is CASSSRQGGYSPLHF. CDR3 DNA: TGCGCCAGCAGCTCACGCCAGGGGGGATATTCACCCCTCCACTTT.

This clone was counted once. The V and J genes are TRBV6-5 and TRBJ2-3, with 9 bases identical to TRBD2. With V trimmed by 8 bases and J by 6 bases, 6 bases remained unmatched. Germline values: CDR1 MNHEY, CDR2 SVGAGI. The CDR3 has 13 residues. The CDR3 bases are TGTGCCAGCTCGGCGGGAGGGTCCGATACGCAGTATTTT. It translates to CASSAGGSDTQYF.

The chain couples TRBV5-1 to TRBJ2-5, with 9 bases fitting TRBD1. Losses at the gene ends were 4 bases for V and 2 bases for J; bases not matched to a gene: 9. Germline-derived CDR1 and CDR2 are SGHRS and YFSETQ. The CDR3 is 16 residues long. This chain's CDR3 is CASSHTGGDSQETQYF. The CDR3, as DNA: TGCGCCAGCAGCCATACAGGGGGCGACAGTCAAGAGACCCAGTACTTC.

V and J are TRBV28 and TRBJ2-1; D could derive from TRBD1 or TRBD2 (5 bases each). V lost 6 bases and J 9 bases, leaving 18 bases between the germline ends. The germline gives CDR1 MDHEN, CDR2 SYDVKM. This CDR3 has 14 amino acids. CDR3 DNA: TGTGCCAGCAGCCTGTTGGTGGGGGTGGGTGAGCAGTTCTTC. Translated, it gives CASSLLVGVGEQFF. Filled out from reference TRBV28 and TRBJ2-1, the complete variable domain reads DVKVTQSSRYLVKRTGEKVFLECVQDMDHENMFWYRQDPGLGLRLIYFSYDVKMKEKGDIPEGYSVSREKKERFSLILESASTNQTSMYLCASSLLVGVGEQFFGPGTRLTVL.

The CDR3, as DNA: TGTGCCAGCAGCAAAGTGGCTCCGGATGAAGCTTTCTTT. The encoded protein is CASSKVAPDEAFF. The chain employs TRBV21-1 and TRBJ1-1. TRBV21-1 constitutes a pseudogene. The CDR3 has 13 amino acids.

The CDR3 nucleotides read TGTGCCAGTAGCCTAACGGGGGGACAGGCTGGCCACGAGCAGTACTTC. Its protein product is CASSLTGGQAGHEQYF. The chain carries TRBV19 and TRBJ2-7, with D tentatively TRBD1 (8 bases). CDR1 LNHDA and CDR2 SQIVND come from the germline V gene (reference sequence). This CDR3 has 16 residues. Trimming took off 6 bases at V and 5 bases at J, with 23 bases between the two ends.

V and J are TRBV9 and TRBJ1-5; D unclear. Germline CDR1 SGDLS, CDR2 YYNGEE. The CDR3 totals 16 residues. Trimming left V 0 bases short and J 4 bases short, with 14 bases between. The CDR3 DNA reads TGTGCCAGCAGCGTAGGCCCTGAGGCCTTAAATCAGCCCCAGCATTTT. Protein: CASSVGPEALNQPQHF.

The V call is TRBV30, the J call TRBJ2-7; possibly TRBD2 for D (6 bases). Germline-derived CDR1 and CDR2 are GTSNPN and SVGIG (reference sequence). The germline V and J ends were trimmed by 0 bases and 2 bases, with 14 bases remaining between them. The CDR3 loop spans 15 amino acids. DNA for the CDR3: TGTGCCTGGAGTGTCTCTCAGACTAGGGCCTACGAGCAGTACTTC. As protein: CAWSVSQTRAYEQYF. The full variable domain, completed using reference TRBV30 and TRBJ2-7, is SQTIHQWPATLVQPVGSPLSLECTVEGTSNPNLYWYRQAAGRGLQLLFYSVGIGQISSEVPQNLSASRPQDRQFILSSKKLLLSDSGFYLCAWSVSQTRAYEQYFGPGTRLTVT.

The CDR3 DNA sequence: TGTGCCTGGAGTGTAGGCGGGAGCGCCCTGGCGCAGTATTTT. Translation: CAWSVGGSALAQYF. The V and J genes are TRBV30 and TRBJ2-3, with 7 bases identical to TRBD2. V lost 0 bases to trimming and J lost 10 bases; unmatched junction nucleotides: 10. Germline values: CDR1 GTSNPN, CDR2 SVGIG (reference sequence). The CDR3 runs to 14 residues.

The chain joins TRBV9 to TRBJ1-4, with 11 positions matching TRBD1. V lost 2 bases to trimming and J lost 7 bases; unmatched junction nucleotides: 1. Germline V gene sequence: CDR1 SGDLS, CDR2 YYNGEE. The CDR3 is made up of 14 amino acids. CDR3 sequence: CASSVGQGAEKLFF. The CDR3 nucleotides are TGTGCCAGCAGCGTTGGACAGGGGGCTGAAAAACTGTTTTTT.

V usage is TRBV27 and J usage is TRBJ1-6, with 9 nucleotides matching TRBD1. The CDR3 runs 16 residues. J gave up 5 bases and V 4 bases, and 6 bases lay outside the gene matches. In germline, CDR1 is MNHEY, CDR2 SMNVEV (reference sequence). For the CDR3, the DNA is TGTGCCAGCAGTTGGGCCGGACAGGGGAATAATTCACCCCTCCACTTT. As protein: CASSWAGQGNNSPLHF.

The rearrangement uses TRBV6-5 and TRBJ2-5, with TRBD2 identical over 11 bases. This CDR3 has 15 amino acids. The V segment lost 5 bases and the J segment 4 bases; nucleotides outside the gene matches: 6. The germline V gene encodes CDR1 MNHEY and CDR2 SVGAGI. Here the CDR3 DNA reads TGTGCCAGCAGTACGGGACTAGCGGTGCGAGAGACCCAGTACTTC. It translates to CASSTGLAVRETQYF.

The V call is TRBV7-2, the J call TRBJ2-1; D gene ambiguous. Trimming took off 4 bases at V and 4 bases at J, with 17 bases between the two ends. The CDR3 consists of 16 residues. Germline loops: CDR1 SGHTA, CDR2 FQGNSA. The CDR3 protein is CASSSRLTGGYNEQFF. The CDR3 DNA follows: TGTGCCAGCAGCTCTAGATTGACGGGCGGATACAATGAGCAGTTCTTC.

This chain links TRBV9 with TRBJ2-7, with D perhaps TRBD2 (6 bases). Trimming left V 2 bases short and J 5 bases short, with 17 bases between. The germline gives CDR1 SGDLS, CDR2 YYNGEE. This CDR3 is 15 amino acids long. The CDR3 region is CASSVSGEYADEQYF. The CDR3 DNA sequence: TGTGCCAGCAGCGTGTCGGGGGAGTATGCCGACGAGCAGTACTTC.

The V gene is TRBV18, the J gene TRBJ2-1, with 8 positions matching TRBD1. J lost 6 bases, V lost 6 bases, and 10 bases had no gene match. Germline CDR1 is KGHSH and CDR2 is LQKENI. There are 15 residues in the CDR3. The CDR3 reads CASSLGQGVGNEQFF. The CDR3 DNA sequence: TGTGCCAGCTCCCTTGGACAGGGTGTGGGCAATGAGCAGTTCTTC.

This clone appeared a few times. V and J are TRBV7-9 and TRBJ2-1; TRBD1 or TRBD2 may be the D gene (5 bases each). Germline CDR1 reads SEHNR; CDR2 reads FQNEAQ (reference sequence). V shed 1 base and J shed 6 bases, with 16 bases lying between them. CDR3 length: 16 residues. The CDR3 nucleotides read TGTGCCAGCAGCTTAGAGGGGAGCCACCTAGTCAATGAGCAGTTCTTC. Its protein product is CASSLEGSHLVNEQFF. Full variable domain (remainder filled in from reference TRBV7-9 and TRBJ2-1): DTGVSQNPRHKITKRGQNVTFRCDPISEHNRLYWYRQTLGQGPEFLTYFQNEAQLEKSRLLSDRFSAERPKGSFSTLEIQRTEQGDSAMYLCASSLEGSHLVNEQFFGPGTRLTVL.

The V call is TRBV21-1, the J call TRBJ2-3; TRBD2 was called by the table and not checked on the DNA. TRBV21-1 is a known pseudogene. The CDR3 spans 17 residues. The CDR3 reads CASSKVKGRESTDTQYF. The CDR3 region has the DNA TGTGCCAGCAGCAAAGTAAAGGGACGGGAGAGCACAGATACGCAGTATTTT.

The genes are TRBV29-1 and TRBJ2-5; TRBD2 matches 11 bases. V lost 2 bases to trimming and J lost 5 bases; unmatched junction nucleotides: 10. Germline lookup yields CDR1 SQVTM and CDR2 ANQGSEA. CDR3 length: 16 amino acids. DNA for the CDR3: TGCAGCGTTGAATTCCCTAGCGGGAGGCTTAGGGAGACCCAGTACTTC. As protein: CSVEFPSGRLRETQYF.

The gene calls are TRBV6-2 or TRBV6-3 and TRBJ2-7, with TRBD2 identical over 10 bases. The germline gives CDR1 MNHEY, CDR2 SVGEGT. Trimming at V came to 0 bases and at J to 2 bases, leaving 1 base not matched to a gene. CDR3 length equals 15 residues. The CDR3 DNA reads as TGTGCCAGCAGTTACTCGCTAGCGGGAGCCTACGAGCAGTACTTC. Translating gives CASSYSLAGAYEQYF.

The table lists this clone with a few counts. The rearrangement joins TRBV5-4 to TRBJ2-7; TRBD2 is a possible D gene (6 bases). The CDR3 spans 15 residues. Germline loops: CDR1 SGHNT, CDR2 YYREEE (reference sequence). Trimming removed 1 base at V and 3 bases at J, with 14 bases between. CDR3: CASSLPASDYYEQYF. DNA of the CDR3: TGTGCCAGCAGCTTGCCCGCTAGCGACTACTACGAGCAGTACTTC. Filled out from reference TRBV5-4 and TRBJ2-7, the complete variable domain reads ETGVTQSPTHLIKTRGQQVTLRCSSQSGHNTVSWYQQALGQGPQFIFQYYREEENGRGNFPPRFSGLQFPNYSSELNVNALELDDSALYLCASSLPASDYYEQYFGPGTRLTVT.

This clone has just one count. V usage is TRBV28 and J usage is TRBJ2-6, with unresolved D. V was trimmed by 6 bases and J by 3 bases, leaving 6 bases between them. This CDR3 region has 13 residues. The germline CDR1 and CDR2 sequences are MDHEN and SYDVKM. CDR3 DNA sequence: TGTGCCAGCAGGGCTGGTGGGGCCAACGTCCTGACTTTC. It specifies CASRAGGANVLTF.

The chain couples TRBV10-3 to TRBJ2-2, with 7 nucleotides matching TRBD2. CDR3 size: 16 residues. CDR1 is ENHRY, CDR2 SYGVKD, per germline. V lost 3 bases and J lost 1; bases outside the gene matches: 5. CDR3 sequence (DNA): TGTGCCATCAGTGATGCAAAGCGGGGGAACACCGGGGAGCTGTTTTTT. Translating gives CAISDAKRGNTGELFF.